These 27 T cell receptor beta chains share one sample of origin, sequenced in a study of vaccination effects on CD4 cells after COVID-19. CD4+ T cells were isolated after 10 days of culture. Some clones are missing from TCRdb's copy, which holds only in-frame ones; the method was immunoSEQ multiplex PCR. The sample records some 50,000 clones, around 70% being singletons. What these receptors recognize is not known. Sequenced here: CD4+ T cells from PBMCs cultured without peptide, sampled before COVID-19 vaccination. These receptor sequences come from a human donor who had a prior SARS-CoV-2 infection.

This clone occurred a few times. V and J are TRBV5-4 and TRBJ1-2; the D is unclear. Looked up from germline, CDR1 is SGHNT and CDR2 is YYREEE (reference sequence). With 0 bases removed from V and 2 bases from J, the gap between germline ends came to 8 bases. The CDR3 covers 14 residues. CDR3 region: CASSLDIANYGYTF. CDR3 coding DNA: TGTGCCAGCAGCTTGGATATTGCCAACTATGGCTACACCTTC.

This clone occurred a few times. This sequence joins TRBV5-4 and TRBJ2-3; no definite D call. Germline loops: CDR1 SGHNT, CDR2 YYREEE (reference sequence). Trimming took off 3 bases at V and 2 bases at J, with 7 bases between the two ends. The CDR3 runs 13 residues. CDR3: CASSSVATDTQYF. CDR3 DNA: TGTGCCAGCAGCTCGGTTGCCACAGATACGCAGTATTTT.

This clone showed up just once. This chain joins TRBV19 and TRBJ2-3; D not resolved. Germline assignment: CDR1 LNHDA and CDR2 SQIVND (reference sequence). V lost 0 bases, J lost 2 bases, and 9 bases lay in between. The CDR3 runs 15 residues. CDR3 in DNA: TGTGCCAGTAGTATAGACCTAGTCTACACAGATACGCAGTATTTT. It is translated as CASSIDLVYTDTQYF.

This chain uses TRBV4-1 with TRBJ2-7; D uncertain. V was cut by 0 bases and J by 2 bases, with 14 bases left in between. This CDR3 region has 16 residues. In germline, CDR1 is MGHRA, CDR2 YSYEKL. CDR3 protein: CASSQDSLHQAYEQYF. In nucleotides, the CDR3 is TGCGCCAGCAGCCAAGACAGTCTGCACCAGGCCTACGAGCAGTACTTC.

The rearrangement uses TRBV28 and TRBJ1-2; D remains ambiguous. CDR1 MDHEN and CDR2 SYDVKM come from the germline V gene. V dropped 5 bases and J dropped 0 bases, with 10 bases sitting between them. The CDR3 sequence is 14 residues long. This chain's CDR3 is CASSPGAANYGYTF. DNA of the CDR3: TGTGCCAGCAGTCCGGGAGCAGCTAACTATGGCTACACCTTC.

J is TRBJ2-5 and V is TRBV30, with 7 bases identical to TRBD2. The germline V gene has CDR1 GTSNPN and CDR2 SVGIG (reference sequence). CDR3 length: 13 residues. V trimming: 2 bases; J trimming: 4 bases; junction bases outside the gene matches: 4. The CDR3 is CAWSWRGGETQYF. CDR3 bases: TGTGCCTGGAGTTGGCGCGGGGGAGAGACCCAGTACTTC.

The V and J genes are TRBV20-1 and TRBJ1-6; 7 positions match TRBD1. The germline gives CDR1 DFQATT, CDR2 SNEGSKA (reference sequence). Germline trimming cut 3 bases from V and 6 bases from J; bases unmatched to any gene: 5. This CDR3 is 14 amino acids long. This CDR3 reads CSASVGTANSPLHF. The CDR3 DNA reads TGCAGTGCTAGTGTCGGGACAGCTAATTCACCCCTCCACTTT.

The chain joins TRBV4-2 to TRBJ2-5; 10 bases are a match to TRBD2. The CDR3 loop spans 16 amino acids. The germline V gene encodes CDR1 LGHNA and CDR2 YNFKEQ. Losses at the gene ends were 4 bases for V and 5 bases for J; bases not matched to a gene: 10. CDR3 sequence reads: CASSPSLAGVPETQYF. DNA of the CDR3: TGTGCCAGCAGCCCGAGTCTAGCGGGAGTCCCCGAGACCCAGTACTTC.

This chain joins TRBV4-1 and TRBJ2-2; 10 bases line up with TRBD2. The CDR3 runs 17 residues. The germline CDR1 and CDR2 sequences are MGHRA and YSYEKL. V trimming: 1 base; J trimming: 5 bases; junction bases outside the gene matches: 7. CDR3 bases: TGCGCCAGCAGCCAAGTGCTAGCGGGAGTAGGTACCGGGGAGCTGTTTTTT. This codes for CASSQVLAGVGTGELFF.

The rearrangement uses TRBV5-1 and TRBJ2-1; D is unresolved. The germline gives CDR1 SGHRS, CDR2 YFSETQ. Trimming pared 4 bases from V and 3 bases from J, leaving 5 bases between. This CDR3 comprises 12 residues. CDR3 sequence: CASSPDYNEQFF. The CDR3 nucleotides read TGCGCCAGCAGCCCGGACTACAATGAGCAGTTCTTC.

The gene calls are TRBV3-1 (or the pseudogene TRBV3-2) and TRBJ1-3; D call uncertain. The V end was cut by 1 base, the J end by 0 bases, with 7 bases between. The CDR3 spans 15 residues. Germline V gene sequence: CDR1 LGHDT, CDR2 YNNKEL (reference sequence). Written as DNA, the CDR3 is TGTGCCAGCAGCCAAGTCCTCATCTCTGGAAACACCATATATTTT. It specifies CASSQVLISGNTIYF.

The chain links TRBV2 to TRBJ2-3; 7 bases align to TRBD2. The V gene's germline CDR1 is SNHLY and CDR2 FYNNEI. Germline trimming cut 9 bases from V and 0 bases from J; bases unmatched to any gene: 6. The length of the CDR3 is 14 residues. The CDR3 coding sequence is TGTGCCAGTCTCCGGGGGGTGAGCACAGATACGCAGTATTTT. As protein: CASLRGVSTDTQYF.

This chain connects TRBV11-3 to TRBJ2-5, with 7 bases lining up with TRBD1. The CDR3 spans 15 residues. Trimming at V came to 0 bases and at J to 2 bases, leaving 3 bases not matched to a gene. Germline V CDR1 and CDR2: SGHNT, YENEEA. CDR3 DNA: TGTGCCAGCAGCTTAGAGCCGGGACAGCAAGAGACCCAGTACTTC. Its protein is CASSLEPGQQETQYF.

The chain couples TRBV5-4 to TRBJ2-2; the match to TRBD2 covers 8 bases. The J segment lost 7 bases and the V segment lost 4 bases, leaving 21 bases of the junction unmatched. CDR1 SGHNT and CDR2 YYREEE come from the germline V gene (reference sequence). The CDR3 runs 19 residues. The CDR3 DNA is TGTGCCAGCAGCCGCGGCGCGGGGCGGGGGGCTTCTTCCGGCGGGGAGCTGTTTTTT. It translates to CASSRGAGRGASSGGELFF.

The chain has TRBV19 and TRBJ2-1; the D call may be TRBD1 or TRBD2 (5 bases each). The CDR3 sequence is 15 residues long. V lost 3 bases, J lost 6 bases, and 15 bases lay in between. Germline-derived CDR1 and CDR2 are LNHDA and SQIVND (reference sequence). The CDR3: CASSIHYRGANEQFF. CDR3 DNA: TGTGCCAGTAGTATTCACTATCGAGGGGCCAATGAGCAGTTCTTC. The full variable domain, in which reference TRBV19 and TRBJ2-1 provide the parts outside the CDR3, is DGGITQSPKYLFRKEGQNVTLSCEQNLNHDAMYWYRQDPGQGLRLIYYSQIVNDFQKGDIAEGYSVSREKKESFPLTVTSAQKNPTAFYLCASSIHYRGANEQFFGPGTRLTVL.

The chain links TRBV7-9 to TRBJ2-5; D is possibly TRBD1 (5 bases). The CDR3 runs 15 residues. V was clipped by 2 bases and J by 0 bases, with 10 bases between them. CDR1 is SEHNR, CDR2 FQNEAQ, per germline (reference sequence). The CDR3 spells CASSLQGGDQETQYF. CDR3 DNA: TGTGCCAGCAGCTTACAGGGTGGGGACCAAGAGACCCAGTACTTC.

The chain couples TRBV9 to TRBJ2-2, with TRBD2 matching over 10 bases. Trimming took 0 bases from V and 5 from J; bases not matched to a gene: 10. Germline CDR1 is SGDLS and CDR2 is YYNGEE. This CDR3 is built from 18 residues. The CDR3 nucleotides read TGTGCCAGCAGCGTAGATGGCCGGAGCGGGGGGGATACCGGGGAGCTGTTTTTT. Protein product: CASSVDGRSGGDTGELFF.

Concerning this clone: A read error may produce the germline difference seen at one junction end. The CDR3 DNA reads TGTGCTAGCAGCTTGCTCACAGGCTACTCTGGAAACACCATATATTTT. It is translated as CASSLLTGYSGNTIYF. This rearrangement joins TRBV7-7 to TRBJ1-3; D possibly corresponds to TRBD1 (5 bases). The CDR3 totals 16 residues. CDR1 is SSHAT, CDR2 FNYEAQ, per germline (reference sequence).

This chain uses TRBV21-1 with TRBJ1-4; the D segment call TRBD1 is taken from the table without a DNA check. TRBV21-1 is a recognized pseudogene. The CDR3 runs 21 residues. The CDR3 sequence: CASSPSGNPDRGQAANEKLFF. Written as DNA, the CDR3 is TGTGCCAGCAGCCCCAGTGGGAACCCGGACAGGGGGCAGGCAGCTAATGAAAAACTGTTTTTT.

The J gene is TRBJ2-3, the V gene TRBV10-3; D might be TRBD1 (6 bases). V was cut by 6 bases and J by 2 bases, with 18 bases left in between. There are 16 residues in the CDR3. Germline CDR1 is ENHRY and CDR2 is SYGVKD. The CDR3 nucleotides read TGTGCCATCAGCCACCAGACAGGTTTGTCCACAGATACGCAGTATTTT. It translates to CAISHQTGLSTDTQYF.

V is TRBV6-1 and J is TRBJ2-7; 7 bases align to TRBD1. The germline CDR1 and CDR2 sequences are MNHNS and SASEGT. The V and J ends lost 2 bases and 2 bases, in that order; junction bases with no gene match: 6. The CDR3 spans 15 residues. The CDR3: CASSELQGIPYEQYF. The CDR3 coding sequence is TGTGCCAGCAGTGAACTACAGGGGATCCCCTACGAGCAGTACTTC.

The count of this clone is one. J is TRBJ2-3 and V is TRBV29-1, with 10 bases lining up with TRBD1. V lost 4 bases and J lost 14; bases outside the gene matches: 12. Germline V gene lookup returns CDR1 SQVTM and CDR2 ANQGSEA. The CDR3 spans 13 residues. DNA of the CDR3: TGCAGCGTTGCCCCGGGGGGACAGGGGTTCGCGTATTTT. Translating gives CSVAPGGQGFAYF.

The gene calls are TRBV9 and TRBJ2-5; maybe TRBD1 (7 bases). With 4 bases removed from V and 5 bases from J, the gap between germline ends came to 15 bases. This CDR3 is 14 amino acids long. CDR1 and CDR2 (germline): SGDLS, YYNGEE. CDR3 amino acids: CASSLEGAGETQYF. Written as DNA, the CDR3 is TGTGCCAGCAGCCTAGAGGGGGCGGGGGAGACCCAGTACTTC. The complete variable domain, with remaining parts taken from reference TRBV9 and TRBJ2-5, reads DSGVTQTPKHLITATGQRVTLRCSPRSGDLSVYWYQQSLDQGLQFLIQYYNGEERAKGNILERFSAQQFPDLHSELNLSSLELGDSALYFCASSLEGAGETQYFGPGTRLLVL.

The chain combines TRBV29-1 with TRBJ1-1, with D unclear. The CDR3 runs to 15 residues. Germline lookup yields CDR1 SQVTM and CDR2 ANQGSEA. The V end was cut by 4 bases, the J end by 0 bases, with 15 bases between. This CDR3 reads CSVAPGWGMNTEAFF. The DNA for the CDR3 is TGCAGCGTTGCCCCGGGGTGGGGAATGAACACTGAAGCTTTCTTT.

This clone has a handful of counts. The rearrangement joins TRBV7-2 to TRBJ1-5; weak D call: TRBD1 (6 bases). The CDR3 extends over 13 amino acids. The germline V gene has CDR1 SGHTA and CDR2 FQGNSA. V lost 5 bases, J lost 6 bases, and 11 bases lay in between. CDR3 amino acids: CASSEDRFQPQHF. The CDR3 DNA sequence: TGTGCCAGCAGCGAAGACAGGTTTCAGCCCCAGCATTTT.

This clone occurred once. The rearrangement links TRBV27 to TRBJ1-5; D not certain. Germline-derived CDR1 and CDR2 are MNHEY and SMNVEV (reference sequence). The V gene lost 7 bases and the J gene lost 0 bases, with 16 bases spanning the gap. The CDR3 is 16 residues long. This CDR3 is CASNPRALNSNQPQHF. In nucleotides, the CDR3 is TGTGCCAGCAACCCAAGGGCTTTGAATAGCAATCAGCCCCAGCATTTT.

V gene TRBV5-1 combines with J gene TRBJ2-7; 9 nucleotides match TRBD1. The germline gives CDR1 SGHRS, CDR2 YFSETQ. This CDR3 is built from 16 residues. Losses at the gene ends were 3 bases for V and 2 bases for J; bases not matched to a gene: 9. CDR3 region: CASSWAPGQGTYEQYF. The CDR3 nucleotides read TGCGCCAGCAGCTGGGCTCCGGGACAGGGAACCTACGAGCAGTACTTC.